Listed here are 32 T cell receptor beta chains from one sample, sequenced in a study of T cell changes during pregnancy in multiple sclerosis. Clones were read by immunoSEQ multiplex PCR, and TCRdb kept only the in-frame ones, dropping some. The top ten hold around 0.5% of the sample, which has around 50,000 clones, 94% seen once. Material: CD4+ T cells from peripheral blood mononuclear cells, obtained in the first trimester of pregnancy. These receptors came from a female donor with multiple sclerosis, enrolled in a pregnancy study.

V and J are TRBV15 and TRBJ2-1; D gene uncertain. Trimming left V 0 bases short and J 9 bases short, with 6 bases between. This CDR3 has 12 amino acids. Germline lookup yields CDR1 LNHNV and CDR2 YYDKDF (reference sequence). The CDR3 loop reads CATSRDTVEQFF. Here the CDR3 DNA reads TGTGCCACCAGCAGAGATACGGTTGAGCAGTTCTTC.

Written as DNA, the CDR3 is TGTGCCAGCAGCTTGCAAGGGAGGGCGGGCTACACCTTC. Its translation: CASSLQGRAGYTF. The chain has TRBV5-6 and TRBJ1-2; no clear D. Germline lookup yields CDR1 SGHDT and CDR2 YYEEEE. Trimming stripped 1 base from V and 8 bases from J, with 12 bases between. The CDR3 covers 13 residues.

This chain links TRBV5-6 with TRBJ1-6, with 7 nucleotides matching TRBD1. Per the germline V gene, CDR1 is SGHDT and CDR2 is YYEEEE. The CDR3 runs to 16 residues. J lost 9 bases, V lost 2 bases, and 11 bases had no gene match. The CDR3 spells CASSFRGTTLLSPLHF. In DNA form, the CDR3 reads TGTGCCAGCAGCTTCAGGGGGACAACACTACTTTCACCCCTCCACTTT.

V and J are TRBV5-8 and TRBJ1-5; D remains ambiguous. The germline V gene has CDR1 SGHTS and CDR2 YDEGEE. There are 13 residues in the CDR3. V was cut by 2 bases and J by 6 bases, with 9 bases left in between. CDR3 coding DNA: TGTGCCAGCAGCTTCGGTGACTTTCAGCCCCAGCATTTT. This translates into CASSFGDFQPQHF.

V is TRBV6-6 and J is TRBJ2-3; no firm D call. The CDR3 is 13 amino acids. Trimming left V 2 bases short and J 6 bases short, with 9 bases between. Germline loops: CDR1 MNHNY, CDR2 SVGAGI (reference sequence). The CDR3 DNA sequence: TGTGCCAGCAGTTACGGCGGTTTTGATACGCAGTATTTT. Translated: CASSYGGFDTQYF.

V is TRBV19 and J is TRBJ1-5, with D maybe TRBD1 (5 bases). Germline CDR1 is LNHDA and CDR2 is SQIVND (reference sequence). CDR3 length equals 12 residues. The V and J ends lost 6 bases and 8 bases respectively, with 11 bases between them. The CDR3 region is CASRTDREPQHF. Here the CDR3 DNA reads TGTGCCAGTAGGACAGACAGAGAGCCCCAGCATTTT. The full variable domain, its missing parts supplied by reference TRBV19 and TRBJ1-5, is DGGITQSPKYLFRKEGQNVTLSCEQNLNHDAMYWYRQDPGQGLRLIYYSQIVNDFQKGDIAEGYSVSREKKESFPLTVTSAQKNPTAFYLCASRTDREPQHFGDGTRLSIL.

This chain links TRBV11-2 with TRBJ2-1; no firm D call. This CDR3 region has 15 residues. Germline V lookup: CDR1 SGHAT, CDR2 FQNNGV. With 4 bases removed from V and 0 bases from J, the gap between germline ends came to 10 bases. CDR3 coding DNA: TGTGCCAGCAGCTACGAGTTATTCTCCTACAATGAGCAGTTCTTC. Translated, it gives CASSYELFSYNEQFF. Full variable domain (missing parts from reference TRBV11-2 and TRBJ2-1): EAGVAQSPRYKIIEKRQSVAFWCNPISGHATLYWYQQILGQGPKLLIQFQNNGVVDDSQLPKDRFSAERLKGVDSTLKIQPAKLEDSAVYLCASSYELFSYNEQFFGPGTRLTVL.

V and J are TRBV12-5 and TRBJ2-3; 8 positions agree with TRBD2. Unmatched junction bases numbered 7, after V lost 0 bases and J lost 5 bases. This CDR3 is built from 16 residues. Germline loops: CDR1 LGHNT, CDR2 FRNRAP. CDR3 region: CASGLVVRGGVDTQYF. CDR3 nucleotides: TGTGCTAGTGGTTTGGTAGTTCGGGGGGGCGTAGATACGCAGTATTTT.

V usage is TRBV5-1 and J usage is TRBJ1-1; possible D gene TRBD1, 6 bases. Germline CDR1 SGHRS, CDR2 YFSETQ. The CDR3 has 15 residues. Trimming shortened V by 1 base and J by 1 base, and 11 bases separated the two germline ends. The DNA of the CDR3 is TGCGCCAGCAGCTTGAGGGGGACGACGAACACTGAAGCTTTCTTT. It translates to CASSLRGTTNTEAFF.

The gene calls are TRBV14 and TRBJ1-2; no definite D call. V dropped 1 base and J dropped 4 bases, with 10 bases sitting between them. Germline assignment: CDR1 SGHDN and CDR2 FVKESK. The CDR3 loop spans 14 amino acids. CDR3 sequence (DNA): TGTGCCAGCAGCCAAGTACCGGGTCCCTATGGCTACACCTTC. Translated: CASSQVPGPYGYTF.

This clone was picked up one time. The J gene is TRBJ1-2, the V gene TRBV27; 8 bases map to TRBD1. V gave up 4 bases and J gave up 8 bases; unmatched junction bases: 6. Per germline, CDR1 MNHEY and CDR2 SMNVEV (reference sequence). The CDR3 extends over 13 amino acids. The CDR3 is CASSYGQGDGYTF. CDR3 sequence (DNA): TGTGCCAGCAGTTATGGACAGGGAGACGGCTACACCTTC.

V usage is TRBV2 and J usage is TRBJ1-1, with a possible D match to TRBD1 (5 bases). Trimming stripped 10 bases from V and 0 bases from J, with 12 bases between. The CDR3 loop spans 13 amino acids. Per germline, CDR1 SNHLY and CDR2 FYNNEI. The CDR3 sequence is CATEGEMNTEAFF. Here the CDR3 DNA reads TGTGCCACCGAAGGGGAAATGAACACTGAAGCTTTCTTT.

The chain has TRBV4-2 and TRBJ2-1; D gene uncertain. Trimming pared 5 bases from V and 5 bases from J, leaving 10 bases between. Germline V gene lookup returns CDR1 LGHNA and CDR2 YNFKEQ. The CDR3 is 13 amino acids. The CDR3 spells CASSTDPHNEQFF. The CDR3 coding sequence is TGTGCCAGCAGCACAGACCCCCACAATGAGCAGTTCTTC.

The chain carries TRBV5-1 and TRBJ2-4; 14 nucleotides align to TRBD2. The V and J ends lost 4 bases and 8 bases, in that order; junction bases with no gene match: 5. There are 15 residues in the CDR3. Germline V gene data show CDR1 as SGHRS and CDR2 as YFSETQ. The CDR3 DNA sequence: TGCGCCAGCAGCGAGGGACTAGCGGGGGTCGACATTCAGTACTTC. Translation gives CASSEGLAGVDIQYF.

The chain employs TRBV4-2 and TRBJ2-1; 7 nucleotides agree with TRBD2. This CDR3 is 15 amino acids long. Germline CDR1 and CDR2: LGHNA and YNFKEQ. The V gene end was trimmed by 4 bases and the J gene end by 7 bases; junction bases not matched to a gene: 10. The CDR3 region is CASSPGLELRNEQFF. The CDR3 DNA reads TGTGCCAGCAGCCCAGGACTAGAATTGAGAAATGAGCAGTTCTTC.

The J gene is TRBJ2-2, the V gene TRBV12-5, with TRBD2 matching 10 bases. The CDR3 has 16 residues. With 6 bases clipped from V and 1 base from J, the junction kept 5 bases outside the gene matches. The V gene's germline CDR1 is LGHNT and CDR2 FRNRAP. CDR3 DNA sequence: TGTGCTAGTGGCCATCTAGCGGGGGAGAACACCGGGGAGCTGTTTTTT. Protein sequence: CASGHLAGENTGELFF.

This chain connects TRBV9 to TRBJ1-1, with TRBD1 identical over 12 bases. The J segment lost 5 bases and the V segment lost 4 bases, leaving 18 bases of the junction unmatched. The CDR3 is 19 residues long. The germline V gene has CDR1 SGDLS and CDR2 YYNGEE. CDR3 DNA sequence: TGTGCCAGCAGCATAGCTCCTACCGGGACAGGGGGCGTTAAGACTGAAGCTTTCTTT. As protein: CASSIAPTGTGGVKTEAFF.

The chain links TRBV7-3 to TRBJ1-1, with D tentatively TRBD1 (6 bases). CDR3 size: 13 residues. Germline-derived CDR1 and CDR2 are SGHTA and FQGTGA. Between the trimmed V and J ends, which lost 3 bases and 8 bases, there was a span of 13 bases. DNA for the CDR3: TGTGCCAGCAGCTTGGGGGCGGGTAACGAAGCTTTCTTT. As protein: CASSLGAGNEAFF.

With respect to this clone: The same CDR3 is also encoded by other DNA sequences in this sample. V usage is TRBV5-1 and J usage is TRBJ1-1, with TRBD1 identical over 8 bases. The CDR3 totals 14 residues. Germline-derived CDR1 and CDR2 are SGHRS and YFSETQ. V lost 4 bases, J lost 2 bases, and 4 bases stayed unmatched. The CDR3: CASSRGQGNTEAFF. The CDR3 DNA reads as TGCGCCAGCAGCCGCGGACAGGGTAACACTGAAGCTTTCTTT.

This clone was detected once. The chain carries TRBV6-6 and TRBJ1-6; TRBD1 might be the D (6 bases). Germline CDR1 MNHNY, CDR2 SVGAGI (reference sequence). Trimming removed 6 bases from V and 6 bases from J, with 15 bases in between. The CDR3 loop spans 15 amino acids. CDR3 DNA: TGTGCCAGCAGAGCCCTCGACAGGACTAATTCACCCCTCCACTTT. Its protein is CASRALDRTNSPLHF.

The chain uses TRBV5-6 and TRBJ1-1, with a weak D call TRBD1 (5 bases). CDR1 SGHDT and CDR2 YYEEEE come from the germline V gene. This CDR3 is built from 14 residues. Trimming stripped 0 bases from V and 6 bases from J, with 12 bases between. Here the CDR3 reads CASSLVSGYAEAFF. The CDR3 DNA sequence: TGTGCCAGCAGCTTGGTGTCAGGGTATGCTGAAGCTTTCTTT.

This rearrangement joins TRBV7-2 to TRBJ2-1, with D possibly matching TRBD1 (6 bases). In germline, CDR1 is SGHTA, CDR2 FQGNSA. The CDR3 is made up of 14 amino acids. Trimming stripped 7 bases from V and 5 bases from J, with 15 bases between. The CDR3 region is CASTRQARDNEQFF. The CDR3 nucleotides read TGTGCCAGCACCCGACAGGCAAGGGACAATGAGCAGTTCTTC.

The genes are TRBV19 and TRBJ1-1; a possible D gene is TRBD1 (5 bases). CDR1 is LNHDA and CDR2 is SQIVND in the germline V gene (reference sequence). V was shortened by 0 bases and J by 5 bases, with 10 bases between the two germline ends. The CDR3 length is 14 residues. The chain's CDR3 is CASSIEGVGTEAFF. The CDR3 bases are TGTGCCAGTAGTATAGAAGGGGTGGGGACTGAAGCTTTCTTT.

The V and J genes are TRBV5-8 and TRBJ1-5; 9 positions match TRBD1. V shed 2 bases and J 7 bases; nucleotides not matched to a gene: 4. The CDR3 sequence is 14 residues long. Germline loops: CDR1 SGHTS, CDR2 YDEGEE. In DNA, the CDR3 is TGTGCCAGCAGCTTCGGGACAGGGTACCAGCCCCAGCATTTT. Translation: CASSFGTGYQPQHF.

This sequence joins TRBV6-5 and TRBJ2-3, with a weak D call TRBD1 (7 bases). The CDR3 runs 14 residues. Looked up from germline, CDR1 is MNHEY and CDR2 is SVGAGI. The V end lost 5 bases, the J end lost 4 bases, and 13 bases lay between the germline ends. CDR3 sequence (DNA): TGTGCCAGCAGTAAACAGGGGAGGCCAGATACGCAGTATTTT. It translates to CASSKQGRPDTQYF.

V and J are TRBV6-5 and TRBJ1-2, with D possibly matching TRBD1 (5 bases). Per the germline V gene, CDR1 is MNHEY and CDR2 is SVGAGI. With 6 bases removed from V and 7 bases from J, the gap between germline ends came to 12 bases. The CDR3 is 12 amino acids. In DNA form, the CDR3 reads TGTGCCAGCAGCTCAGGGTTGGGTGGCTACACCTTC. Translated, it gives CASSSGLGGYTF.

The V gene is TRBV2, the J gene TRBJ2-3; D might be TRBD2 (6 bases). Per germline, CDR1 SNHLY and CDR2 FYNNEI. Trimming cost V 6 bases and J 4 bases, with 8 bases left between them. This CDR3 has 12 amino acids. The CDR3 is CASSAGPDTQYF. In DNA form, the CDR3 reads TGTGCCAGCAGCGCGGGGCCAGATACGCAGTATTTT.

Points on this clone: One end of the junction fails to match germline, which may point to a read error. This chain links TRBV27 with TRBJ1-2; 7 nucleotides agree with TRBD1. The CDR3 runs 15 residues. In germline, CDR1 is MNHEY, CDR2 SMNVEV (reference sequence). CDR3 nucleotide sequence: TGTGCCAGCAGTCTATCAGGCAGGGGGGACTATGGCTACACCTTC. The encoded protein is CASSLSGRGDYGYTF.

The chain links TRBV10-2 to TRBJ1-1, with 7 bases that match TRBD1. Germline assignment: CDR1 WSHSY and CDR2 SAAADI. J gave up 0 bases and V 6 bases, and 7 bases lay outside the gene matches. The CDR3 is 15 amino acids. The CDR3 DNA sequence: TGCGCCAGCAGCAGAGCCGGGACAGTGAACACTGAAGCTTTCTTT. Protein product: CASSRAGTVNTEAFF.

The chain has TRBV5-4 and TRBJ2-5; 8 bases align to TRBD1. Germline lookup yields CDR1 SGHNT and CDR2 YYREEE (reference sequence). Trimming cost V 2 bases and J 5 bases; bases outside gene matches: 2. This CDR3 contains 13 residues. CDR3 in amino acids: CASSFPGGETQYF. The CDR3 DNA reads TGTGCCAGCAGCTTTCCAGGGGGCGAGACCCAGTACTTC.

V gene TRBV18 combines with J gene TRBJ1-1; D uncertain. CDR3 size: 15 residues. The V end was cut by 1 base, the J end by 3 bases, with 12 bases between. Per germline, CDR1 KGHSH and CDR2 LQKENI. CDR3 nucleotide sequence: TGTGCCAGCTCACCACTTTCCAGGTGGGACACTGAAGCTTTCTTT. Its translation is CASSPLSRWDTEAFF.

The V and J genes are TRBV23-1 and TRBJ1-1; D possibly corresponds to TRBD1 (5 bases). TRBV23-1 is marked as an open reading frame, function uncertain. The CDR3 has 15 amino acids. The germline V and J ends were trimmed by 1 base and 1 base, with 10 bases remaining between them. The chain's CDR3 is CASSQWGVTNTEAFF. As DNA, the CDR3 is TGCGCCAGCAGTCAATGGGGGGTGACGAACACTGAAGCTTTCTTT.